These 5 T cell receptor beta chains originate from one sample sequenced in a study of blood T cell repertoires in COVID-19. Sequencing used immunoSEQ multiplex PCR; TCRdb keeps in-frame clones, though not all of them. The sample records about 230,000 clones, roughly 80% being singletons. Sequenced material: peripheral blood. The receptors here all came from a woman older than 75 with COVID-19, enrolled during active disease.

The CDR3 loop is CASSRGTVSYEQYF. CDR3 DNA: TGTGCCAGTAGTAGAGGGACTGTCTCCTACGAGCAGTACTTC. V gene TRBV19 combines with J gene TRBJ2-7; possibly TRBD2 for D (6 bases). CDR3 length: 14 amino acids. Germline CDR1 reads LNHDA; CDR2 reads SQIVND (reference sequence). V dropped 4 bases and J dropped 0 bases, with 10 bases sitting between them.

This clone was found a few times. This chain's CDR3 is CASSFRGYGSPLHF. The CDR3 nucleotides are TGTGCCAGCAGTTTTCGGGGGTATGGGTCACCCCTCCACTTT. The chain has TRBV28 and TRBJ1-6; D may be TRBD1 (5 bases). The CDR3 runs 14 residues. V gave up 3 bases and J gave up 10 bases, with 13 bases separating them. Looked up from germline, CDR1 is MDHEN and CDR2 is SYDVKM. The full variable domain, completed using reference TRBV28 and TRBJ1-6, is DVKVTQSSRYLVKRTGEKVFLECVQDMDHENMFWYRQDPGLGLRLIYFSYDVKMKEKGDIPEGYSVSREKKERFSLILESASTNQTSMYLCASSFRGYGSPLHFGNGTRLTVT.

This clone was counted a few times. The V and J genes are TRBV12-5 and TRBJ1-4; D possibly corresponds to TRBD1 (6 bases). Germline lookup yields CDR1 LGHNT and CDR2 FRNRAP. CDR3 length equals 14 residues. Trimming removed 5 bases from V and 3 bases from J, with 10 bases in between. The CDR3 reads CASGDRPSNEKLFF. The DNA for the CDR3 is TGTGCTAGTGGTGACAGGCCATCTAATGAAAAACTGTTTTTT. Drawing the rest from reference TRBV12-5 and TRBJ1-4, the complete variable domain is DARVTQTPRHKVTEMGQEVTMRCQPILGHNTVFWYRQTMMQGLELLAYFRNRAPLDDSGMPKDRFSAEMPDATLATLKIQPSEPRDSAVYFCASGDRPSNEKLFFGSGTQLSVL.

This clone was observed a single time. The chain has TRBV28 and TRBJ1-2, with D possibly TRBD1 on 5 matching bases. With 1 base removed from V and 8 bases from J, the gap between germline ends came to 17 bases. Germline lookup yields CDR1 MDHEN and CDR2 SYDVKM. The CDR3 totals 15 residues. The CDR3 DNA is TGTGCCAGCAGTTTATCGGGGACTTCTTCGAGGGGCTACACCTTC. Protein: CASSLSGTSSRGYTF.

This clone was seen a single time. This sequence joins TRBV18 and TRBJ1-4, with D hard to call. This CDR3 has 15 residues. Looked up from germline, CDR1 is KGHSH and CDR2 is LQKENI. With 2 bases removed from V and 5 bases from J, the gap between germline ends came to 12 bases. The CDR3 loop is CASSPSQTANEKLFF. CDR3 coding DNA: TGTGCCAGCTCACCATCTCAAACAGCAAATGAAAAACTGTTTTTT.